This T cell receptor beta chain was obtained from a study of neurological immune-mediated disorders (dated by TCRdb to about 2019). In the study overall: The study compared peripheral blood TCR-beta repertoires of HTLV-I-associated myelopathy (HAM/TSP) patients, multiple sclerosis patients and healthy controls using UMI-based sequencing. The 106 TCR-beta libraries covered PBMC samples along with longitudinal samples, technical triplicates, and paired sorted CD4+ and CD8+ T-cell subsets. The cohort comprised 68 subjects: around 15 HAM/TSP patients, 35 or so multiple sclerosis patients and around 20 healthy controls.

The table lists this clonotype with many counts. This clone's antigen is unknown. No clone much larger than this one lies a single base away; base qualities are absent. Overall results and qualifications from the work: The highest TCR clonal expansion was observed in HAM/TSP patients, whereas the lowest was observed in MS patients, even when compared with healthy controls. Expanded clones from different subjects shared no identical CDR3 amino acid sequences, which suggests that TCR-beta repertoires were private in all groups.

The healthy controls were volunteers from a blood bank in Maryland, USA. For the unsorted PBMC libraries, 2 million PBMCs were stored in RNAlater at -80 degrees C until RNA extraction and were used to generate the libraries. Peripheral blood underwent Ficoll-Hypaque density gradient centrifugation to isolate PBMCs, which were then cryopreserved in liquid nitrogen. cDNA was synthesized by template-switch 5'RACE using a primer with a 10-nucleotide random unique molecular identifier that tagged each TCR transcript. Every sequencing run yielded over 170 million TCR-beta sequences covering 15-18 subjects. The RNeasy kit was used to extract total RNA. The KAPA Real-time Library Amplification kit was used to amplify TCR-beta VDJ regions with primers targeting the TCR constant region and the 5'RACE anchor. A first PCR added sample indexes and Illumina adaptors, and a second PCR then raised library yield. After Ampure bead purification, the TCR product of roughly 650 bp was size-selected on a 2% E-gel SizeSelection system. Before pooling, library quality was checked on a Bioanalyzer, concentration was measured with Qubit, and libraries were quantified with the Kapa Library Quantification kit. Paired-end 2 x 150 bp sequencing of the libraries was performed on an Illumina HiSeq 2500. To increase sequence diversity, roughly 24-30% phiX was spiked into each library pool. The authors' analysis ran thus. The quality-filtered reads were processed with the UMI-based MiGEC pipeline, whose error correction step removed more than 80% of the raw TCR sequences. VDJ genes were aligned to IMGT germline references, and each clonotype was defined by a unique CDR3 amino acid sequence together with V-J genes. Clonal expansion, Shannon diversity and CDR3 relatedness (CalcPairwiseDistances, ClusterSamples) were evaluated with VDJtools, and phylogenetic trees were built with CLCbio workbench. Expanded clones were defined as having at least 8 unique UMIs, based on coefficient-of-variation modelling across technical triplicates. TCRdb took the public reads, trimmed them with fastp at Q25, ran MiXCR for clone calling and kept in-frame beta chains. Under each unique CDR3 protein, matching rows form one entry showing the most common genes and DNA. TCRdb, not the authors, supplied the V and J calls. For this sample there are 50,000 to 60,000 distinct CDR3 sequences; roughly 17% appear just once. The ten largest clones represent 4.4% of the sample.

The germline V gene (reference sequence) yields DFQATT for CDR1 and SNEGSKA for CDR2. From the cysteine through the phenylalanine, the CDR3 covers 16 amino acids. Solely the CDR3 DNA is kept, with 48 bases framed from the first base. Relative to germline, V is missing 3 bases and J is missing 2 bases, with 9 bases of the junction outside any gene match. The sequenced sample consisted of PBMCs. The sequence is built from TRBV20-1 and TRBJ2-3, and 9 junction bases match TRBD2. The receptor's source is a man aged 55 to 70 in good health. The CDR3 protein sequence reads: CSARGGASGNTDTQYF. Read as DNA, the sequence is TGCAGTGCTAGGGGGGGGGCTAGCGGGAACACAGATACGCAGTATTTT.